This TCR beta chain was captured in a study of T cell repertoires in cytomegalovirus infection. Overall study findings and caveats: Dominant in the ex vivo response were TCR beta clonotypes restricted by HLA-C and specific for CMV.

MiXCR, applied by TCRdb to the reads, yields one record per CDR3 protein. This table has more than 650,000 distinct CDR3 sequences, 35% to 40% appearing once. For this clonotype: Its antigen is currently unknown.

Trimming removed 6 bases at V and 10 bases at J, with 21 bases between. The CDR3 runs 15 residues. The germline CDR1 and CDR2 sequences are MDHEN and SYDVKM. The chain carries TRBV28 and TRBJ1-4, with a weak D call TRBD1 (5 bases). This sequence originates from a human donor in good health (CMV status not recorded). Some clones in this sample may be carry-over from other donors' samples. Sample: PBMCs. In DNA form, the CDR3 reads TGTGCCAGCAGACCCACGGGGCGGTTGGACGGAAAACTGTTTTTT. Amino acids: CASRPTGRLDGKLFF.